These 27 T cell receptor beta chains originate from one sample sequenced in a study of blood T cell repertoires in COVID-19 (dated by TCRdb to about 2020). Preparation of the library involved the immunoSEQ multiplex PCR assay. The table comes from immuneACCESS by way of TCRdb, which keeps in-frame sequences with V and J called. Part of the clones is missing from these tables; in studies checked, under half for an unresolved V gene and the rest for unknown reasons. The sample table holds under 80,000 clones, of which 70% to 80% were seen once. The ten largest make up less than 15% of the sample. The source material was peripheral blood. The receptor set was obtained from a human donor in a cohort sampled during active COVID-19.

Notes on this clone: The same CDR3 can be traced to other DNA sequences in this sample. The rearrangement uses TRBV18 and TRBJ1-5, with 8 bases lining up with TRBD1. CDR3 length: 14 amino acids. V trimming: 3 bases; J trimming: 4 bases; junction bases outside the gene matches: 2. The germline gives CDR1 KGHSH, CDR2 LQKENI. CDR3 protein: CASSPGQGNQPQHF. The CDR3 DNA follows: TGTGCCAGCTCACCCGGACAGGGTAATCAGCCCCAGCATTTT.

This clone was counted a single time. This chain uses TRBV2 with TRBJ2-2; D gene ambiguous. Germline CDR1 SNHLY, CDR2 FYNNEI. This CDR3 has 14 amino acids. V was cut by 4 bases and J by 6 bases, with 12 bases left in between. The CDR3 sequence is CASSAAGSAGELFF. CDR3 sequence (DNA): TGTGCCAGCAGTGCGGCAGGATCCGCCGGGGAGCTGTTTTTT.

The chain uses TRBV7-9 and TRBJ1-3, with D possibly matching TRBD1 (5 bases). CDR3 length: 16 residues. Germline V CDR1 and CDR2: SEHNR, FQNEAQ (reference sequence). Trimming cost V 6 bases and J 4 bases, with 19 bases left between them. CDR3 loop: CASSLRVGTEGNTIYF. The CDR3 DNA is TGTGCCAGCAGTTTAAGAGTGGGGACTGAAGGAAACACCATATATTTT.

The V gene is TRBV7-8, the J gene TRBJ1-2, with 10 bases aligning to TRBD1. This CDR3 has 16 amino acids. Germline lookup yields CDR1 SGHVS and CDR2 FQNEAQ. V lost 1 base to trimming and J lost 5 bases; unmatched junction nucleotides: 7. CDR3 DNA: TGTGCCAGCAGCTTAGGAACCGGGACAGGGGTTTATGGCTACACCTTC. This sequence encodes CASSLGTGTGVYGYTF.

The chain employs TRBV27 and TRBJ2-1, with 7 positions matching TRBD2. After removal of 4 bases from V and 8 bases from J, the junction contained 14 bases not matched to a gene. The CDR3 sequence is 16 residues long. Germline CDR1 and CDR2: MNHEY and SMNVEV (reference sequence). In DNA form, the CDR3 reads TGTGCCAGCAGTTCCCAACTAGCCTCAGCGGGGTATGAGCAGTTCTTC. Protein sequence: CASSSQLASAGYEQFF.

The gene calls are TRBV9 and TRBJ2-3; the D gene is possibly TRBD1 (6 bases). Germline CDR1 and CDR2: SGDLS and YYNGEE. V lost 1 base and J 2 bases, leaving 11 bases between the germline ends. The CDR3 is 15 residues long. The CDR3 DNA is TGTGCCAGCAGCGTATTGGACAGCCCCACAGATACGCAGTATTTT. It is translated as CASSVLDSPTDTQYF.

CDR3 DNA: TGTGCCAGCAGTTACTCGACAGGGGTCAAATCACCCCTCCACTTT. Translated: CASSYSTGVKSPLHF. The chain carries TRBV6-5 and TRBJ1-6; TRBD1 agrees at 8 bases. After removal of 0 bases from V and 10 bases from J, the junction contained 5 bases not matched to a gene. This CDR3 comprises 15 residues. The germline gives CDR1 MNHEY, CDR2 SVGAGI.

The rearrangement uses TRBV14 and TRBJ1-2; TRBD1 matches at 8 bases. The CDR3 is 15 amino acids. V lost 1 base to trimming and J lost 7 bases; unmatched junction nucleotides: 8. The germline V gene encodes CDR1 SGHDN and CDR2 FVKESK. The CDR3 reads CASSQVRQGAGGYTF. The DNA for the CDR3 is TGTGCCAGCAGCCAAGTTCGGCAGGGGGCCGGTGGCTACACCTTC.

V usage is TRBV19 and J usage is TRBJ2-6; 8 nucleotides match TRBD1. Germline V gene lookup returns CDR1 LNHDA and CDR2 SQIVND (reference sequence). The V segment lost 0 bases and the J segment 0 bases; nucleotides outside the gene matches: 7. The CDR3 covers 19 residues. The CDR3, as DNA: TGTGCCAGTAGTATAGATTTTGCCAGGGGGCTCTCTGGGGCCAACGTCCTGACTTTC. Translating it yields CASSIDFARGLSGANVLTF.

This rearrangement joins TRBV3-1 (or the pseudogene TRBV3-2) to TRBJ1-6; TRBD1 might be the D (5 bases). Trimming took 4 bases from V and 7 from J, leaving 17 bases between them. The CDR3 runs to 16 residues. Germline V lookup: CDR1 LGHDT, CDR2 YNNKEL (reference sequence). The CDR3 bases are TGTGCCAGCAGCCGTCGGGCAGGGTATCGGAATTCACCCCTCCACTTT. It translates to CASSRRAGYRNSPLHF.

The rearrangement uses TRBV19 and TRBJ2-7; weak D call: TRBD1 (6 bases). The CDR3 is 12 amino acids. Germline V gene sequence: CDR1 LNHDA, CDR2 SQIVND (reference sequence). The V and J ends lost 6 bases and 1 base respectively, with 7 bases between them. CDR3 loop: CASRDRSYEQYF. CDR3 sequence (DNA): TGTGCCAGTAGAGACAGGTCCTACGAGCAGTACTTC.

The chain couples TRBV5-6 to TRBJ2-1, with TRBD1 matching 7 bases. J gave up 3 bases and V 0 bases, and 3 bases lay outside the gene matches. The CDR3 has 15 residues. The germline gives CDR1 SGHDT, CDR2 YYEEEE. The CDR3 DNA reads as TGTGCCAGCAGCTTGGGGGACAGACTCTACAATGAGCAGTTCTTC. Translation: CASSLGDRLYNEQFF.

The J gene is TRBJ2-7, the V gene TRBV6-5; 9 positions agree with TRBD2. Germline V CDR1 and CDR2: MNHEY, SVGAGI. This CDR3 is 15 amino acids long. V shed 6 bases, J shed 6 bases, and the junction held 12 bases outside the gene matches. CDR3 sequence reads: CASRTLRGGPTEQYF. The CDR3 DNA reads as TGTGCCAGCAGGACCTTGCGGGGGGGCCCTACCGAGCAGTACTTC.

The chain recombines TRBV7-2 with TRBJ2-7; 10 bases map to TRBD1. The CDR3 length is 15 residues. The V gene end was trimmed by 2 bases and the J gene end by 5 bases; junction bases not matched to a gene: 6. Germline-derived CDR1 and CDR2 are SGHTA and FQGNSA. In nucleotides, the CDR3 is TGTGCCAGCAGCTTAACCGGGACAGGGGCCCACGAGCAGTACTTC. Residues: CASSLTGTGAHEQYF. Looking up the rest from reference TRBV7-2 and TRBJ2-7 gives the full variable domain: GAGVSQSPSNKVTEKGKDVELRCDPISGHTALYWYRQSLGQGLEFLIYFQGNSAPDKSGLPSDRFSAERTGGSVSTLTIQRTQQEDSAVYLCASSLTGTGAHEQYFGPGTRLTVT.

The chain employs TRBV18 and TRBJ2-5; D remains ambiguous. The CDR3 sequence is 13 residues long. The germline V and J ends were trimmed by 6 bases and 5 bases, with 13 bases remaining between them. The germline V gene encodes CDR1 KGHSH and CDR2 LQKENI. The CDR3 reads CASSLDSFETQYF. The CDR3 region has the DNA TGTGCCAGCTCCCTCGATAGTTTTGAGACCCAGTACTTC.

V usage is TRBV7-2 and J usage is TRBJ1-5, with D possibly matching TRBD1 (5 bases). The V gene lost 5 bases and the J gene lost 0 bases, with 14 bases spanning the gap. Per germline, CDR1 SGHTA and CDR2 FQGNSA. This CDR3 contains 16 residues. The CDR3 loop reads CASSPETGFSNQPQHF. DNA for the CDR3: TGTGCCAGCAGCCCTGAAACAGGATTTAGCAATCAGCCCCAGCATTTT.

This clone showed up just once. The chain has TRBV19 and TRBJ2-6; D not resolved. The CDR3 has 12 amino acids. Germline values: CDR1 LNHDA, CDR2 SQIVND (reference sequence). Trimming cost V 5 bases and J 4 bases, with 3 bases left between them. CDR3 sequence reads: CASSGGANVLTF. Here the CDR3 DNA reads TGTGCCAGTAGTGGCGGGGCCAACGTCCTGACTTTC.

The chain is built from TRBV7-3 and TRBJ2-3; unclear D gene. The germline V gene encodes CDR1 SGHTA and CDR2 FQGTGA. With 5 bases removed from V and 5 bases from J, the gap between germline ends came to 17 bases. The CDR3 totals 15 residues. The CDR3 spells CASSPAGSFGDTQYF. The CDR3, as DNA: TGTGCCAGCAGCCCGGCAGGATCCTTCGGAGATACGCAGTATTTT.

The genes are TRBV5-4 and TRBJ2-3, with 9 bases fitting TRBD2. The CDR3 length is 15 residues. The V segment lost 0 bases and the J segment 5 bases; nucleotides outside the gene matches: 4. The germline gives CDR1 SGHNT, CDR2 YYREEE (reference sequence). CDR3 nucleotides: TGTGCCAGCAGCTTGGTAGCGGGAGCTGGAGATACGCAGTATTTT. Translating gives CASSLVAGAGDTQYF. Filled out from reference TRBV5-4 and TRBJ2-3, the complete variable domain reads ETGVTQSPTHLIKTRGQQVTLRCSSQSGHNTVSWYQQALGQGPQFIFQYYREEENGRGNFPPRFSGLQFPNYSSELNVNALELDDSALYLCASSLVAGAGDTQYFGPGTRLTVL.

The chain uses TRBV3-1 (or the pseudogene TRBV3-2) and TRBJ1-2; D is perhaps TRBD1 (5 bases). Germline V lookup: CDR1 LGHDT, CDR2 YNNKEL (reference sequence). The CDR3 consists of 17 residues. Trimming cost V 1 base and J 0 bases, with 15 bases left between them. CDR3 protein: CASSQVGGTSANYGYTF. The CDR3 bases are TGTGCCAGCAGCCAAGTCGGCGGGACCTCAGCTAACTATGGCTACACCTTC.

This clone was seen only a few times. V gene TRBV19 combines with J gene TRBJ1-3, with D uncertain. Germline V CDR1 and CDR2: LNHDA, SQIVND (reference sequence). The CDR3 length is 16 residues. Trimming left V 1 base short and J 0 bases short, with 10 bases between. The CDR3 bases are TGTGCCAGTAGTATAGGAGGCGCTTACTCTGGAAACACCATATATTTT. Translated, it gives CASSIGGAYSGNTIYF.

This clone was observed a single time. The V call is TRBV19, the J call TRBJ2-3; 8 bases are shared with TRBD2. Germline V gives CDR1 LNHDA, CDR2 SQIVND (reference sequence). Germline trimming cut 8 bases from V and 3 bases from J; bases unmatched to any gene: 16. This CDR3 is built from 17 residues. CDR3 in amino acids: CASSRDGGASGTDTQYF. The CDR3 bases are TGTGCCAGTTCCCGCGACGGGGGGGCCTCGGGAACAGATACGCAGTATTTT.

This sequence joins TRBV10-3 and TRBJ1-5; 7 bases match TRBD1. The V and J ends lost 0 bases and 7 bases, in that order; junction bases with no gene match: 6. The CDR3 loop spans 15 amino acids. The V gene's germline CDR1 is ENHRY and CDR2 SYGVKD. CDR3 residues: CAISESPGGGQPQHF. CDR3 DNA sequence: TGTGCCATCAGTGAGTCCCCAGGGGGAGGACAGCCCCAGCATTTT.

The chain links TRBV11-3 to TRBJ2-7, with TRBD1 matching 9 bases. After removal of 5 bases from V and 5 bases from J, the junction contained 10 bases not matched to a gene. CDR1 and CDR2 (germline): SGHNT, YENEEA. The CDR3 totals 15 residues. In DNA form, the CDR3 reads TGTGCCAGCAGCACCCACCGGGACAGGGACAACGAGCAGTACTTC. Amino acid sequence: CASSTHRDRDNEQYF.

This chain connects TRBV6-1 to TRBJ1-5; perhaps TRBD1 as D (6 bases). The CDR3 loop spans 18 amino acids. Germline V gene lookup returns CDR1 MNHNS and CDR2 SASEGT. Between the trimmed V and J ends, which lost 4 bases and 3 bases, there was a span of 22 bases. The CDR3 loop reads CASSGRDYVRGTNQPQHF. CDR3 nucleotides: TGTGCCAGCAGTGGAAGGGACTATGTGAGGGGGACCAATCAGCCCCAGCATTTT.

The V and J genes are TRBV5-6 and TRBJ1-6, with 9 bases aligning to TRBD1. Germline-derived CDR1 and CDR2 are SGHDT and YYEEEE. V trimming: 1 base; J trimming: 9 bases; junction bases outside the gene matches: 11. The CDR3 extends over 17 amino acids. CDR3 nucleotides: TGTGCCAGCAGCTTGCGGTCGTCTTGGGGACAGGGTTCACCCCTCCACTTT. Its protein product is CASSLRSSWGQGSPLHF.

The chain links TRBV11-3 to TRBJ2-1, with D maybe TRBD2 (6 bases). With 1 base removed from V and 8 bases from J, the gap between germline ends came to 15 bases. CDR1 and CDR2 (germline): SGHNT, YENEEA. The length of the CDR3 is 15 residues. CDR3 DNA: TGTGCCAGCAGCTTAGGGGGGGTTAGTAGAGATGAGCAGTTCTTC. It is translated as CASSLGGVSRDEQFF.